Sequencing of this TCR beta chain was carried out in a study of T-cell memory formation after mild COVID-19. Study findings and constraints: Clones contracting over day 15 to 85 were CD4/CD8 balanced, with later expanders leaning CD4+.

TCRdb re-analysed the 5' RACE reads in MiXCR, keeping a single row per CDR3 protein. The repertoire holds 400,000 to 500,000 distinct CDR3 sequences, with around 19% as singletons. Germline-derived CDR1 and CDR2 are SGDLS and YYNGEE. The CDR3 consists of 13 residues. Trimming left V 4 bases short and J 6 bases short, with 12 bases between. This clonotype was found a few times. No antigen is known for it. The sample comprised PBMCs or a T cell subset sorted from them (not recorded which). This clonotype was obtained from an adult woman who had mild COVID-19 (a few samples of this study predate the infection). Cell type and time point are not known. The rearrangement joins TRBV9 to TRBJ2-3, with D tentatively TRBD2 (6 bases). The CDR3 loop is CASSIGTGDTQYF. Written as DNA, the CDR3 is TGTGCCAGCAGCATTGGGACTGGTGATACGCAGTATTTT.